In this sample, the clone carrying this T cell receptor (beta chain) turned up a few times. This specimen comes from a study of cytomegalovirus exposure and HLA in healthy donors. The V and J ends lost 6 bases and 2 bases, in that order; junction bases with no gene match: 9. Per germline, CDR1 MDHEN and CDR2 SYDVKM. This CDR3 region has 18 residues. A multiplex PCR was run with 60 Vbeta primers and 13 Jbeta primers. Produced via immunoSEQ multiplex PCR; TCRdb's table is partial and in-frame only. The data contain some 120,000 clones, 55% to 65% of them singletons. The sequence derives from a woman in her twenties or thirties in good health and CMV-seronegative. The chain joins TRBV28 to TRBJ2-3; TRBD2 matches 15 bases. The material sequenced was PBMCs. The CDR3 nucleotides are TGTGCCAGCAGGTCCGGACTAGCGGGAGGGCCCCTCACAGATACGCAGTATTTT. Encoded protein: CASRSGLAGGPLTDTQYF.